The source of this T cell receptor beta chain is a study of T cells after posttransplantation cyclophosphamide. General study results and limits: Tissue-infiltrating T cells from skin or gut overlapped little with blood T cells. Donor CD8+ memory clones often dominated recipient blood repertoires at later times. Recipient CMV seropositivity and CMV reactivation strongly tracked TRB clonality.

Controls had myeloablative marrow grafts with methotrexate and calcineurin inhibitor, sampled at 1 year. Worth noting for this clone: What it recognizes is unknown.

Sequencing was performed with immunoSEQ multiplex PCR; in TCRdb, only in-frame clones are kept and a portion is missing. The table lists approximately 16,000 clones, roughly 87% of them singletons, with approximately 3.5% in the top ten. In germline, CDR1 is LNHDA, CDR2 SQIVND (reference sequence). The CDR3 has 16 residues. The trim removed 2 bases at V and 5 bases at J, leaving 3 bases unmatched. Here the sequenced sample was PBMCs, taken after an allogeneic stem cell transplant with a calcineurin inhibitor and methotrexate. The genes are TRBV19 and TRBJ2-1; 13 bases match TRBD2. The TCR was taken from a male patient aged 50 to 59 who received an allogeneic stem cell transplant from an unrelated donor, was CMV-positive, and had chronic GVHD only. Part of the T cell pool may stem from the graft donor. CDR3 residues: CASSIRTSGRNNEQFF. The DNA for the CDR3 is TGTGCCAGTAGTATAAGGACTAGCGGGAGAAACAATGAGCAGTTCTTC.